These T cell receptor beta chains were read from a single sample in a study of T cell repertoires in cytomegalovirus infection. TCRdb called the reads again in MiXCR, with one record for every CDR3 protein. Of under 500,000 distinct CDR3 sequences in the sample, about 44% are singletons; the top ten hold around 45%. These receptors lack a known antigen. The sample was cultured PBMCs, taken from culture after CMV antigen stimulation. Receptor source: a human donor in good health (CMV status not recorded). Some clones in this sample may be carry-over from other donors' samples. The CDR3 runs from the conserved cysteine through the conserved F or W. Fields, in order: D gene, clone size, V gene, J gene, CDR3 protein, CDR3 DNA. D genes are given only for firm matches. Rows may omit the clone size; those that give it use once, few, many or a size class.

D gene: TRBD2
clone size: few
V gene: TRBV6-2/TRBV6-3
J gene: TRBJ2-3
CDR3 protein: CASRLAGESDTQYF
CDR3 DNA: TGTGCCAGCCGACTAGCGGGAGAATCAGATACGCAGTATTTT

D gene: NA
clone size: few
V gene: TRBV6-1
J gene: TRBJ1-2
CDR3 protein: CASMGGLSAYYGYTF
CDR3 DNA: TGTGCCAGCATGGGCGGGCTAAGCGCTTATTATGGCTACACCTTC

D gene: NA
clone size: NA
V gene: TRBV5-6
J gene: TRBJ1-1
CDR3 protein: CASSLSLLWVSDTEAFF
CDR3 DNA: TGTGCCAGCAGCTTGAGTCTCCTCTGGGTATCGGACACTGAAGCTTTCTTT

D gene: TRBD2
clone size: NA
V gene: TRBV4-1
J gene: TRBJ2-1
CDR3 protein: CASSRGGTSAGNEQFF
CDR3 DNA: TGCGCCAGCAGCCGCGGTGGGACTAGCGCTGGCAATGAGCAGTTCTTC

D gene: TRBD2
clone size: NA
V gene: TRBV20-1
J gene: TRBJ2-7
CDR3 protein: CSARERGGSYEQYF
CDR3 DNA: TGCAGTGCTCGGGAGCGGGGGGGCTCCTACGAGCAGTACTTC

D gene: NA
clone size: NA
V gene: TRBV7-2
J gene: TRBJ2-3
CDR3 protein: CASSAAGTRQYF
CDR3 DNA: TGTGCCAGCAGCGCTGCCGGGACCCGGCAGTATTTT

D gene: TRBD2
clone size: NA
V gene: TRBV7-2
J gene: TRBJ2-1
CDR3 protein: CASSLASGGGYNEQFF
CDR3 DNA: TGTGCCAGCAGCTTAGCCAGCGGGGGAGGCTACAATGAGCAGTTCTTC

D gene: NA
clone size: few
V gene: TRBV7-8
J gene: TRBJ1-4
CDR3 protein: CASSPKTVSQDEKLFF
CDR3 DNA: TGTGCCAGCAGCCCTAAAACAGTGAGTCAGGATGAAAAACTGTTTTTT

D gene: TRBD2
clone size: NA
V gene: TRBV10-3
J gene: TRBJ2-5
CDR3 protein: CAISLQAGALGTQYF
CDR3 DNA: TGTGCCATCAGTCTGCAAGCGGGGGCCCTAGGGACCCAGTACTTC

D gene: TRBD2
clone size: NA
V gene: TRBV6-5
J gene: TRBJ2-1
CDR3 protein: CASSYALAGVGEQFF
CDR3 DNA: TGTGCCAGCAGTTACGCCCTAGCGGGAGTAGGGGAGCAGTTCTTC

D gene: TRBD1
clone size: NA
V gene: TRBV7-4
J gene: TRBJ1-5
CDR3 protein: CASSVSWTGEFEPQHF
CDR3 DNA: TGTGCCAGCAGCGTCTCCTGGACAGGGGAATTCGAGCCCCAGCATTTT

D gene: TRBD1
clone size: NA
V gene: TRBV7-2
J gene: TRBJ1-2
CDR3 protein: CASSTWTGGAGGYTF
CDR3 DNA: TGTGCCAGCAGCACCTGGACAGGGGGCGCAGGGGGCTACACCTTC

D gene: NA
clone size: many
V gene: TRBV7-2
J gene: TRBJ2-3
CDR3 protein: CASSHPGGGLPDTQYF
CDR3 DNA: TGTGCCAGCAGCCACCCGGGGGGCGGTCTACCAGATACGCAGTATTTT

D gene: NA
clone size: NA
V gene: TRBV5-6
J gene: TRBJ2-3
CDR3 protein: CASSLPYTDTQYF
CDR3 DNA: TGTGCCAGCAGCTTGCCGTACACAGATACGCAGTATTTT

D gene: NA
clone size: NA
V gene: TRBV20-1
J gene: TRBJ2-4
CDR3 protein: CSARSGLAKNIQYF
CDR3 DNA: TGCAGTGCTAGATCCGGACTAGCCAAAAACATTCAGTACTTC

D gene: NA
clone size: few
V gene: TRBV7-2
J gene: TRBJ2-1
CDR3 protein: CASSLSTYNEQFF
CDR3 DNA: TGTGCCAGCAGCTTAAGTACCTACAATGAGCAGTTCTTC

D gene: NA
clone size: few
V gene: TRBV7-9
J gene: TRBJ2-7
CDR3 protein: CASSLVVGGYEQYF
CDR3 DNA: TGTGCCAGCAGCTTAGTAGTGGGAGGCTACGAGCAGTACTTC

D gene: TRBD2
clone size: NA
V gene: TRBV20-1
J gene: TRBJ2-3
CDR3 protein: CSAQAGLAGPTDTQYF
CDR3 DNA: TGCAGTGCCCAGGCGGGGCTAGCGGGGCCCACAGATACGCAGTATTTT

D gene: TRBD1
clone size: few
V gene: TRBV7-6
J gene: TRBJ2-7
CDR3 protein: CASSFRSGTGGAYEQYF
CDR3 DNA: TGTGCCAGCAGCTTCCGGTCGGGGACAGGGGGGGCCTACGAGCAGTACTTC

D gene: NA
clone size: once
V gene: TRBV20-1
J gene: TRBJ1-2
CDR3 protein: CSVSGPYGYTF
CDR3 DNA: TGCAGTGTCTCAGGGCCCTATGGCTACACCTTC

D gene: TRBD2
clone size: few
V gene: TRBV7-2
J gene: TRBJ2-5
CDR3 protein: CASSLGLPAGGQETQYF
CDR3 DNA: TGTGCCAGCAGCTTAGGGTTGCCAGCGGGGGGCCAAGAGACCCAGTACTTC

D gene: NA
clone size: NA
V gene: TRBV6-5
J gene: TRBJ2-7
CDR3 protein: CASSRTSDNEQYF
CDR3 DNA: TGTGCCAGCAGCCGGACTTCGGATAACGAGCAGTACTTC

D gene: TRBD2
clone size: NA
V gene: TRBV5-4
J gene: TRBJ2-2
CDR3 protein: CASGSRLAGGTTGELFF
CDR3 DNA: TGTGCCAGCGGATCTAGACTAGCGGGAGGGACCACCGGGGAGCTGTTTTTT